This T cell receptor beta chain comes out of a study of cytomegalovirus exposure and HLA in healthy donors. For this donor, CMV serostatus was not recorded. Use of 60 Vbeta and 13 Jbeta primers characterized the PCR. Libraries were prepared by immunoSEQ multiplex PCR; TCRdb keeps only in-frame clonotypes and omits some of them. Altogether 75,000 to 90,000 clones are present, 65% to 80% being singletons, with the ten largest covering around an eighth. On this clone: Its antigen is not known.

The CDR3 has 13 residues. Germline V CDR1 and CDR2: LGHNA, YSLEER. The germline V and J ends were trimmed by 1 base and 4 bases, with 4 bases remaining between them. Study-level points and caveats: The records held CMV serostatus as the only immune exposure information.

V gene TRBV4-3 combines with J gene TRBJ2-2; D uncertain. The sequence came from a human donor in good health. Sample: PBMCs. CDR3 nucleotide sequence: TGCGCCAGCAGCCAAGCAGTCACCGGGGAGCTGTTTTTT. Translation gives CASSQAVTGELFF.